These 26 T cell receptor beta chains were sequenced from one sample in a study of shared clonotypes between healthy human individuals. Terminally differentiated effector memory CD45RA+ cells were excluded by CCR7 positive selection of CD45RO-negative cells. The assay was immunoSEQ multiplex PCR, and TCRdb's table has in-frame clones only and misses some. The sample lists some 2,100,000 clones, approximately 94% occurring once. The sample comprised naive CD8+ T cells from PBMCs. The receptor source for this set is a man aged 18 to 29 in good health. Some clones in this sample may be carry-over from other donors' samples.

This sequence joins TRBV7-8 and TRBJ2-5; D uncertain. Germline assignment: CDR1 SGHVS and CDR2 FQNEAQ. The CDR3 length is 15 residues. Trimming stripped 7 bases from V and 5 bases from J, with 20 bases between. The CDR3 region is CASTFPPLVPETQYF. In DNA, the CDR3 is TGTGCCAGCACCTTCCCACCCCTGGTCCCGGAGACCCAGTACTTC.

This clone has just one count. The chain combines TRBV7-9 with TRBJ2-5; possible D gene TRBD2, 7 bases. V was clipped by 3 bases and J by 5 bases, with 28 bases between them. Per germline, CDR1 SEHNR and CDR2 FQNEAQ (reference sequence). The CDR3 runs 19 residues. The CDR3, as DNA: TGTGCCAGCAGCTTCTTTATAGAGCGGGACAACTATATCGGGGAGACCCAGTACTTC. It yields the protein CASSFFIERDNYIGETQYF.

The V call is TRBV29-1, the J call TRBJ2-2; D may be TRBD2 (6 bases). The CDR3 totals 14 residues. Germline values: CDR1 SQVTM, CDR2 ANQGSEA. Trimming shortened V by 5 bases and J by 5 bases, and 15 bases separated the two germline ends. CDR3 in DNA: TGCAGCGTTAGGGACTCTCTAGTTACCGGGGAGCTGTTTTTT. Translation gives CSVRDSLVTGELFF.

V and J are TRBV2 and TRBJ1-1; no clear D. Germline lookup yields CDR1 SNHLY and CDR2 FYNNEI. V lost 6 bases and J 4 bases, leaving 12 bases between the germline ends. There are 13 residues in the CDR3. DNA for the CDR3: TGTGCCAGCAGGCGCGGGGAACGCACTGAAGCTTTCTTT. This gives the protein CASRRGERTEAFF.

CDR3 coding DNA: TGTGCCAGCAGCGGAAAGACGTGGGCCAAAAACATTCAGTACTTC. Translated: CASSGKTWAKNIQYF. V is TRBV9 and J is TRBJ2-4, with D hard to call. Germline V gene sequence: CDR1 SGDLS, CDR2 YYNGEE. CDR3 length: 15 residues. V was shortened by 3 bases and J by 1 base, with 11 bases between the two germline ends. The full variable domain, with the rest looked up from reference TRBV9 and TRBJ2-4, is DSGVTQTPKHLITATGQRVTLRCSPRSGDLSVYWYQQSLDQGLQFLIQYYNGEERAKGNILERFSAQQFPDLHSELNLSSLELGDSALYFCASSGKTWAKNIQYFGAGTRLSVL.

The chain has TRBV7-4 and TRBJ2-3; D perhaps matches TRBD2 (5 bases). CDR1 SGHVT and CDR2 SQSDAQ come from the germline V gene. This CDR3 contains 14 residues. Trimming removed 3 bases from V and 14 bases from J, with 21 bases in between. The CDR3 loop is CASSLDPVKNRGYF. CDR3 nucleotide sequence: TGTGCCAGCAGCTTGGACCCCGTGAAAAACCGGGGGTATTTT.

This chain joins TRBV2 and TRBJ1-3, with D unresolved. CDR1 and CDR2 (germline): SNHLY, FYNNEI. With 3 bases removed from V and 6 bases from J, the gap between germline ends came to 12 bases. The CDR3 extends over 14 amino acids. The CDR3 loop reads CASSDLDDENTIYF. CDR3 coding DNA: TGTGCCAGCAGTGATTTGGACGACGAAAACACCATATATTTT. Filled out from reference TRBV2 and TRBJ1-3, the complete variable domain reads EPEVTQTPSHQVTQMGQEVILRCVPISNHLYFYWYRQILGQKVEFLVSFYNNEISEKSEIFDDQFSVERPDGSNFTLKIRSTKLEDSAMYFCASSDLDDENTIYFGEGSWLTVV.

V is TRBV5-1 and J is TRBJ2-5, with TRBD1 identical over 7 bases. The trim removed 0 bases at V and 3 bases at J, leaving 8 bases unmatched. The CDR3 covers 16 residues. Germline-derived CDR1 and CDR2 are SGHRS and YFSETQ. The CDR3 region is CASSLEPGQIKETQYF. Written as DNA, the CDR3 is TGCGCCAGCAGCTTGGAACCGGGACAGATAAAAGAGACCCAGTACTTC.

The V gene is TRBV10-3, the J gene TRBJ2-7; 8 positions agree with TRBD2. The V gene end was trimmed by 0 bases and the J gene end by 6 bases; junction bases not matched to a gene: 16. Germline CDR1 is ENHRY and CDR2 is SYGVKD. The CDR3 covers 18 residues. In DNA, the CDR3 is TGTGCCATCAGTGAGTCGATGGGGACTAGTTATCAGAAGGGCGAGCAGTACTTC. Translated, it gives CAISESMGTSYQKGEQYF.

This chain links TRBV6-5 with TRBJ1-2; D uncertain. Looked up from germline, CDR1 is MNHEY and CDR2 is SVGAGI. The CDR3 covers 12 residues. V dropped 7 bases and J dropped 4 bases, with 10 bases sitting between them. CDR3 residues: CASTDGSYGYTF. The CDR3 bases are TGTGCCAGCACCGACGGAAGCTATGGCTACACCTTC.

CDR3 protein: CASSLAQLAGGPPGEQYF. CDR3 in DNA: TGTGCCAGCAGCTTAGCTCAACTAGCGGGAGGGCCGCCGGGCGAGCAGTACTTC. The gene calls are TRBV7-3 and TRBJ2-7; 13 bases line up with TRBD2. The CDR3 covers 18 residues. V dropped 2 bases and J dropped 6; count of bases not matched to a gene: 13. CDR1 is SGHTA and CDR2 is FQGTGA in the germline V gene.

The genes are TRBV4-1 and TRBJ2-4; no clear D. The CDR3 has 12 amino acids. CDR1 and CDR2 (germline): MGHRA, YSYEKL. Deletions cut 8 bases from V and 6 bases from J, with 11 bases between. CDR3 sequence reads: CASRGPLNIQYF. For the CDR3, the DNA is TGCGCCAGCCGAGGACCACTAAACATTCAGTACTTC.

Concerning this clone itself: Other DNA sequences within the sample encode an identical CDR3. The rearrangement uses TRBV27 and TRBJ1-1; D perhaps matches TRBD1 (6 bases). Trimming pared 6 bases from V and 5 bases from J, leaving 13 bases between. CDR3 length: 13 amino acids. Germline V gene data show CDR1 as MNHEY and CDR2 as SMNVEV (reference sequence). The CDR3 sequence is CASSSRGGTEAFF. The DNA for the CDR3 is TGTGCCAGCAGCTCTAGGGGGGGGACTGAAGCTTTCTTT.

The chain has TRBV5-1 and TRBJ2-1; no definite D call. Germline CDR1 reads SGHRS; CDR2 reads YFSETQ. V was clipped by 5 bases and J by 8 bases, with 8 bases between them. The length of the CDR3 is 11 residues. CDR3 sequence reads: CASRSGHEQFF. DNA for the CDR3: TGCGCCAGCAGATCGGGTCATGAGCAGTTCTTC.

CDR3 DNA: TGTGCCAGCAGTGAAGCGGGCAGGGGCCTCTATGGCTACACCTTC. Its translation: CASSEAGRGLYGYTF. This chain joins TRBV6-1 and TRBJ1-2, with D possibly TRBD1 on 6 matching bases. The CDR3 contains 15 residues. V was pared by 0 bases and J by 4 bases, with 12 bases between. The germline gives CDR1 MNHNS, CDR2 SASEGT.

This clone was seen a single time. V is TRBV9 and J is TRBJ1-2; no clear D gene. The CDR3 extends over 11 amino acids. The germline V and J ends were trimmed by 4 bases and 4 bases, with 5 bases remaining between them. The germline CDR1 and CDR2 sequences are SGDLS and YYNGEE. The CDR3 sequence: CASSPGYGYTF. CDR3 sequence (DNA): TGTGCCAGCAGCCCGGGCTATGGCTACACCTTC.

The rearrangement joins TRBV6-1 to TRBJ1-1; D is unclear. CDR1 and CDR2 from the germline V gene are MNHNS and SASEGT. There are 10 residues in the CDR3. Trimming stripped 8 bases from V and 5 bases from J, with 6 bases between. CDR3 sequence: CASGWTEAFF. Here the CDR3 DNA reads TGTGCCAGCGGGTGGACTGAAGCTTTCTTT.

This chain links TRBV7-9 with TRBJ1-1, with a tentative D call TRBD1 (5 bases). CDR1 SEHNR and CDR2 FQNEAQ come from the germline V gene (reference sequence). Trimming pared 4 bases from V and 3 bases from J, leaving 12 bases between. The CDR3 loop spans 14 amino acids. CDR3 protein: CASSWPTRDTEAFF. CDR3 in DNA: TGTGCCAGCAGCTGGCCGACCAGGGACACTGAAGCTTTCTTT.

The chain uses TRBV4-3 and TRBJ1-1; possibly TRBD1 for D (5 bases). The V gene's germline CDR1 is LGHNA and CDR2 YSLEER. Trimming removed 4 bases at V and 0 bases at J, with 9 bases between. The CDR3 extends over 14 amino acids. CDR3 amino acids: CASSRGTMNTEAFF. The CDR3 DNA is TGCGCCAGCAGCCGCGGGACGATGAACACTGAAGCTTTCTTT.

The J gene is TRBJ2-1, the V gene TRBV27, with D perhaps TRBD1 (5 bases). V was cut by 3 bases and J by 5 bases, with 11 bases left in between. Germline V lookup: CDR1 MNHEY, CDR2 SMNVEV (reference sequence). The CDR3 has 14 amino acids. The CDR3 region has the DNA TGTGCCAGCAGTTTCCTGGGGCAGAACAATGAGCAGTTCTTC. Protein product: CASSFLGQNNEQFF.

V gene TRBV5-6 combines with J gene TRBJ2-7; no clear D. This CDR3 spans 12 amino acids. V was pared by 1 base and J by 6 bases, with 8 bases between. Germline loops: CDR1 SGHDT, CDR2 YYEEEE. The CDR3 DNA reads TGTGCCAGCAGCTTGATCGAGTCCGAGCAGTACTTC. Amino acids: CASSLIESEQYF.

The gene calls are TRBV7-9 and TRBJ1-6; no firm D call. Trimming shortened V by 4 bases and J by 0 bases, and 10 bases separated the two germline ends. From germline, CDR1 is SEHNR and CDR2 FQNEAQ (reference sequence). This CDR3 contains 16 residues. The CDR3 nucleotides are TGTGCCAGCAGCTCCACACCGAGCTCCTATAATTCACCCCTCCACTTT. Protein sequence: CASSSTPSSYNSPLHF.

The chain employs TRBV19 and TRBJ2-7; D gene unclear. Trimming stripped 0 bases from V and 3 bases from J, with 9 bases between. Germline V gene sequence: CDR1 LNHDA, CDR2 SQIVND (reference sequence). The CDR3 runs to 14 residues. CDR3 DNA: TGTGCCAGTAGTATAGATGAGGCCGTCTACGAGCAGTACTTC. Protein: CASSIDEAVYEQYF. Full variable domain (remainder filled in from reference TRBV19 and TRBJ2-7): DGGITQSPKYLFRKEGQNVTLSCEQNLNHDAMYWYRQDPGQGLRLIYYSQIVNDFQKGDIAEGYSVSREKKESFPLTVTSAQKNPTAFYLCASSIDEAVYEQYFGPGTRLTVT.

The chain has TRBV21-1 and TRBJ2-7; TRBD2 reflects the table's D call only, with no check against the DNA. TRBV21-1 is a recognized pseudogene. The CDR3 spans 17 residues. Here the CDR3 DNA reads TGTGCCAGCAGCATCCCGGGACTAGCGGGGTCCTCCTACGAGCAGTACTTC. This encodes CASSIPGLAGSSYEQYF.

The chain is built from TRBV27 and TRBJ2-1; D gene unclear. Germline-derived CDR1 and CDR2 are MNHEY and SMNVEV (reference sequence). The V end was cut by 3 bases, the J end by 2 bases, with 8 bases between. The CDR3 runs 14 residues. CDR3 in amino acids: CASSFDGTYNEQFF. Here the CDR3 DNA reads TGTGCCAGCAGTTTTGATGGGACCTACAATGAGCAGTTCTTC.

V usage is TRBV7-8 and J usage is TRBJ2-7; the D gene is possibly TRBD1 (6 bases). CDR3 length: 15 amino acids. Per the germline V gene, CDR1 is SGHVS and CDR2 is FQNEAQ. Trimming stripped 5 bases from V and 4 bases from J, with 18 bases between. CDR3 region: CASSAPGQNAYEQYF. CDR3 in DNA: TGTGCCAGCAGCGCGCCTGGACAGAACGCGTACGAGCAGTACTTC.